This TCR beta chain was sequenced in a study of blood T cell repertoires in COVID-19. The wider study: COVID-19 samples collected from the United States, Italy and Spain covered acute and convalescent phases. Nucleic acid was either cDNA or gDNA, and it came from T cells, B-cell-depleted T cells, or PBMCs.

Germline trimming cut 4 bases from V and 2 bases from J; bases unmatched to any gene: 16. CDR1 is SGHDN and CDR2 is FVKESK in the germline V gene. The CDR3 has 18 amino acids. Original methodology: Using reference gene primer amplification, nucleated cell counts were estimated. The data were produced by immunoSEQ multiplex PCR, yet TCRdb's version contains in-frame clones alone and is incomplete. Clone size and V and J calls were adopted from that table, with D and trimming inferred from the DNA. The table records about 27,000 clones, over 75% of them present only once. The sample taken for sequencing was peripheral blood. The clonotype comes from a woman aged 45-60 years with active COVID-19. The chain recombines TRBV14 with TRBJ1-2; 7 bases agree with TRBD1. Here the CDR3 DNA reads TGTGCCAGCAGCCCGACCTCTGACCTTACACAGGGGAACTATGGCTACACCTTC. Its translation: CASSPTSDLTQGNYGYTF. Drawing the rest from reference TRBV14 and TRBJ1-2, the complete variable domain is EAGVTQFPSHSVIEKGQTVTLRCDPISGHDNLYWYRRVMGKEIKFLLHFVKESKQDESGMPNNRFLAERTGGTYSTLKVQPAELEDSGVYFCASSPTSDLTQGNYGYTFGSGTRLTVV.